This is a list of T cell receptor beta chains from one sample in a study of CD8 T cells in ankylosing spondylitis. TCRdb used MiXCR to reprocess the 5' RACE reads, holding one entry per CDR3 protein. Among 350,000 to 450,000 distinct CDR3 sequences, roughly 22% were seen once, and the ten largest hold under 15%. What was sequenced was blood, either unsorted or a sorted T cell fraction (not recorded which). The receptors were gathered from a male donor with ankylosing spondylitis or in good health (not recorded which). Both conserved end residues are part of each CDR3. The order of the fields is V gene, D gene, clone size, J gene, CDR3 protein, CDR3 DNA. A D gene is named only where the DNA matches it firmly. Size tells how often a clone was seen (once, few, many) or the class of an expanded clone, and some rows leave it out.

>TRBV28|.|.|TRBJ1-5
CASSSGGSNQPQHF
TGTGCCAGCAGTTCGGGGGGGAGCAATCAGCCCCAGCATTTT
>TRBV5-1|.|.|TRBJ2-7
CASSLRGESYEQYF
TGCGCCAGCAGCTTACGAGGGGAAAGCTACGAGCAGTACTTC
>TRBV10-2|TRBD2|.|TRBJ2-3
CASRDLATPGLAGGPGTDTQYF
TGCGCCAGCAGGGATTTAGCCACACCGGGACTAGCGGGGGGGCCCGGCACAGATACGCAGTATTTT
>TRBV7-9|TRBD1|.|TRBJ2-6
CASSDRASGANVLTF
TGTGCCAGCAGCGACAGGGCTTCTGGGGCCAACGTCCTGACTTTC
>TRBV3-1|.|.|TRBJ2-7
CASSQGVRGGSEQYF
TGTGCCAGCAGCCAAGGCGTTAGGGGGGGCAGCGAGCAGTACTTC
>TRBV19|.|.|TRBJ2-5
CASSTGTTQETQYF
TGTGCCAGTAGTACCGGGACCACACAAGAGACCCAGTACTTC
>TRBV23-1|TRBD1|few|TRBJ2-7
CASSHRTGYEQYF
TGCGCCAGCAGTCACCGGACAGGGTACGAGCAGTACTTC
>TRBV2|.|few|TRBJ2-7
CATVPGVRVYEQYF
TGTGCCACCGTTCCGGGGGTTCGAGTCTACGAGCAGTACTTC
>TRBV10-3|.|.|TRBJ2-7
CAISDIRGGAYEQYF
TGTGCCATCAGTGATATAAGGGGGGGGGCCTACGAGCAGTACTTC
>TRBV10-3|.|.|TRBJ2-4
CAAKGDKNIQYF
TGTGCCGCTAAGGGGGACAAAAACATTCAGTACTTC
>TRBV12-3/TRBV12-4|.|.|TRBJ2-5
CASSLMSGQETQYF
TGTGCCAGCAGTTTAATGAGCGGGCAAGAGACCCAGTACTTC
>TRBV4-2|.|.|TRBJ2-1
CASRVRGSGINNEQFF
TGTGCCAGCAGAGTGAGGGGGAGCGGAATCAACAATGAGCAGTTCTTC
>TRBV11-1|.|.|TRBJ2-2
CASSLLGPRLFF
TGTGCCAGCAGCTTATTGGGGCCGAGGCTGTTTTTT
>TRBV12-3/TRBV12-4|.|few|TRBJ2-5
CASSFPGLVETQYF
TGTGCCAGCAGTTTCCCGGGTTTGGTGGAGACCCAGTACTTC
>TRBV11-2|.|.|TRBJ2-2
CASSSSGVGYTGELFF
TGTGCCAGCAGCTCATCAGGGGTAGGGTACACCGGGGAGCTGTTTTTT
>TRBV3-1|.|few|TRBJ2-5
CASSQVMWGAGETQYF
TGTGCCAGCAGCCAAGTAATGTGGGGGGCCGGGGAGACCCAGTACTTC
>TRBV20-1|TRBD1|few|TRBJ2-1
CSARDGTGHNEQFF
TGCAGTGCTAGAGATGGGACAGGACACAATGAGCAGTTCTTC
>TRBV20-1|.|few|TRBJ2-5
CSAPVLDGVQETQYF
TGCAGTGCCCCCGTCCTCGACGGAGTCCAAGAGACCCAGTACTTC